The clone carrying this TCR beta chain was observed at least ten times. Combining iRepertoire HTBI primers with Arm-PCR of CDR3 regions, the authors built TCR beta libraries. TCRdb reanalysed the multiplex PCR reads using MiXCR and keeps one entry per CDR3 protein. The sample yields about 220,000 distinct CDR3 sequences, 15% to 20% seen once. This entry is derived from a study of regulatory T cells in long-lasting Graves disease. Time point in this sample: newly diagnosed GD, antithyroid drugs for less than 3 months. The TCR library was prepared using RNA isolated from PBMCs. V was pared by 0 bases and J by 8 bases, with 5 bases of the junction left unmatched. The CDR3 has 15 amino acids. Germline V lookup: CDR1 KGHDR, CDR2 SFDVKD. The same data also went into a second study, on T cells in Graves' hyperthyroidism and ophthalmopathy. This second study says: First-round RT-PCR with HTBI primers amplified the TCR CDR3 region. Peripheral blood also featured most of the thyroid clonotypes expanded above 0.001.

The sequence derives from a woman aged 30 to 39 with Graves disease. The gene calls are TRBV24-1 and TRBJ2-1, with TRBD1 identical over 8 bases. The specimen was peripheral blood mononuclear cells (PBMCs), collected at new diagnosis, from a patient treated with antithyroid drugs. The CDR3 loop is CATSDLGAGGDEQFF. In DNA, the CDR3 is TGTGCCACCAGTGATTTGGGCGCAGGGGGCGATGAGCAGTTCTTC.